This passage covers 25 T cell receptor beta chains from one sample sequenced in a study of cytomegalovirus exposure and HLA in healthy donors. 60 Vbeta and 13 Jbeta primers were used in PCR. Sequencing was performed with immunoSEQ multiplex PCR; in TCRdb, only in-frame clones are kept and a portion is missing. The sample table sets out 200,000 to 250,000 clones. The sequencing sample was made of PBMCs. All receptors come from a woman in her 30s in good health and CMV-seropositive.

The V call is TRBV11-2, the J call TRBJ2-5, with 8 bases identical to TRBD1. The J call may be wrong; the DNA end is better matched by TRBJ2-7. Germline-derived CDR1 and CDR2 are SGHAT and FQNNGV. This CDR3 region has 17 residues. In nucleotides, the CDR3 is TGTGCCAGCAGCAAAAAGACAGGGGCAAGGAGCTCCTACGAGCAGTACTTC. This translates into CASSKKTGARSSYEQYF.

This chain links TRBV9 with TRBJ1-1, with a possible D match to TRBD1 (5 bases). V lost 0 bases and J lost 7, with 16 bases in between. The CDR3 extends over 15 amino acids. The germline V gene encodes CDR1 SGDLS and CDR2 YYNGEE. Here the CDR3 DNA reads TGTGCCAGCAGCGTAGTGAGGATGGGGGAGGGTGAAGCTTTCTTT. Translation: CASSVVRMGEGEAFF.

The rearrangement uses TRBV7-8 and TRBJ1-3; D unresolved. The CDR3 runs to 12 residues. V was trimmed by 5 bases and J by 3 bases, leaving 5 bases between them. Looked up from germline, CDR1 is SGHVS and CDR2 is FQNEAQ. In DNA form, the CDR3 reads TGTGCCAGCAGCCTAAATGGAAACACCATATATTTT. Translating gives CASSLNGNTIYF.

This sequence joins TRBV29-1 and TRBJ2-5; D possibly corresponds to TRBD1 (6 bases). CDR1 SQVTM and CDR2 ANQGSEA come from the germline V gene. The CDR3 loop spans 14 amino acids. The CDR3 bases are TGCAACGGAACAGGGAGATTGTACCAAGAGACCCAGTACTTC. It yields the protein CNGTGRLYQETQYF.

The J gene is TRBJ1-2, the V gene TRBV15; 8 nucleotides align to TRBD1. The CDR3 spans 14 residues. The germline gives CDR1 LNHNV, CDR2 YYDKDF (reference sequence). J was trimmed by 2 bases and V by 3 bases; bases with no gene match: 2. CDR3 region: CATSRGDRNYGYTF. The CDR3 coding sequence is TGTGCCACCAGCAGGGGGGACAGGAACTATGGCTACACCTTC.

The CDR3 region is CASSIALAVTEAFF. The CDR3 DNA is TGTGCCAGTAGTATTGCCCTGGCGGTGACTGAAGCTTTCTTT. The V call is TRBV19, the J call TRBJ1-1; D is undetermined. Germline values: CDR1 LNHDA, CDR2 SQIVND (reference sequence). V was shortened by 3 bases and J by 5 bases, with 13 bases between the two germline ends. The CDR3 is 14 amino acids.

The chain recombines TRBV2 with TRBJ2-6; D is possibly TRBD1 (5 bases). The CDR3 loop spans 14 amino acids. The ends were cut back, 4 bases at V and 2 bases at J, with 6 bases in the middle. Germline CDR1 SNHLY, CDR2 FYNNEI. CDR3 residues: CASSARAGANVLTF. The DNA of the CDR3 is TGTGCCAGCAGTGCCAGGGCTGGGGCCAACGTCCTGACTTTC.

The V gene is TRBV2, the J gene TRBJ1-2, with D possibly being TRBD1 (6 bases). The CDR3 is made up of 16 amino acids. Between the trimmed V and J ends, which lost 4 bases and 3 bases, there was a span of 18 bases. The germline V gene encodes CDR1 SNHLY and CDR2 FYNNEI. CDR3 loop: CASSVLKGGRYYGYTF. The CDR3 region has the DNA TGTGCCAGCAGTGTATTAAAAGGGGGACGGTACTATGGCTACACCTTC.

This rearrangement joins TRBV18 to TRBJ1-2; D gene ambiguous. The CDR3 length is 14 residues. Germline CDR1 KGHSH, CDR2 LQKENI. Trimming pared 1 base from V and 0 bases from J, leaving 6 bases between. Written as DNA, the CDR3 is TGTGCCAGCTCACCACTCCCTTCTAACTATGGCTACACCTTC. Translating it yields CASSPLPSNYGYTF.

The chain combines TRBV5-1 with TRBJ1-6, with TRBD1 matching 9 bases. Trimming cost V 4 bases and J 8 bases; bases outside gene matches: 7. Looked up from germline, CDR1 is SGHRS and CDR2 is YFSETQ. The CDR3 totals 15 residues. In nucleotides, the CDR3 is TGCGCCAGCAGCACCTACAGGGGGCCGGATTCACCCCTCCACTTT. It specifies CASSTYRGPDSPLHF.

The chain combines TRBV11-3 with TRBJ2-5; weak D call: TRBD2 (6 bases). V was cut by 1 base and J by 1 base, with 13 bases left in between. Germline V gene data show CDR1 as SGHNT and CDR2 as YENEEA. The CDR3 has 16 amino acids. CDR3 amino acids: CASSLGSGDLQETQYF. The DNA for the CDR3 is TGTGCCAGCAGCTTAGGGTCGGGAGATCTCCAAGAGACCCAGTACTTC.

The V call is TRBV2, the J call TRBJ2-7; TRBD1 might be the D (5 bases). Germline loops: CDR1 SNHLY, CDR2 FYNNEI. V was trimmed by 8 bases and J by 3 bases, leaving 20 bases between them. This CDR3 is built from 15 residues. Here the CDR3 DNA reads TGTGCCAGCGACCCCGACAGAACCCCGGACTACGAGCAGTACTTC. Translated, it gives CASDPDRTPDYEQYF.

The rearrangement links TRBV28 to TRBJ2-6, with D hard to call. Trimming shortened V by 7 bases and J by 2 bases, and 3 bases separated the two germline ends. The CDR3 spans 12 residues. Germline CDR1 is MDHEN and CDR2 is SYDVKM. This chain's CDR3 is CASTAGANVLTF. The CDR3 coding sequence is TGTGCCAGCACCGCTGGGGCCAACGTCCTGACTTTC. Full variable domain (remainder filled in from reference TRBV28 and TRBJ2-6): DVKVTQSSRYLVKRTGEKVFLECVQDMDHENMFWYRQDPGLGLRLIYFSYDVKMKEKGDIPEGYSVSREKKERFSLILESASTNQTSMYLCASTAGANVLTFGAGSRLTVL.

The rearrangement joins TRBV6-1 to TRBJ1-3; 7 bases fit TRBD1. This CDR3 is 14 amino acids long. Germline assignment: CDR1 MNHNS and CDR2 SASEGT. Trimming at V came to 5 bases and at J to 4 bases, leaving 5 bases not matched to a gene. The CDR3 DNA sequence: TGTGCCAGCAGTATTACAGGGGAGGGAAACACCATATATTTT. Protein sequence: CASSITGEGNTIYF.

This chain uses TRBV28 with TRBJ2-4, with D perhaps matching TRBD1 (5 bases). Germline assignment: CDR1 MDHEN and CDR2 SYDVKM. Trimming stripped 2 bases from V and 0 bases from J, with 8 bases between. The CDR3 has 15 amino acids. CDR3 region: CASSLIREAKNIQYF. The CDR3, as DNA: TGTGCCAGCAGTTTAATCAGGGAAGCCAAAAACATTCAGTACTTC.

The genes are TRBV4-2 and TRBJ2-1; a possible D gene is TRBD2 (5 bases). The CDR3 is 15 residues long. V dropped 1 base and J dropped 4 bases, with 11 bases sitting between them. CDR1 is LGHNA, CDR2 YNFKEQ, per germline. In nucleotides, the CDR3 is TGTGCCAGCAGCCAAGTCCAGGAGGATTACAATGAGCAGTTCTTC. It yields the protein CASSQVQEDYNEQFF.

This chain uses TRBV25-1 with TRBJ1-1; D is unresolved. The germline V and J ends were trimmed by 4 bases and 1 base, with 4 bases remaining between them. Germline CDR1 is MGHDK and CDR2 is SYGVNS. The CDR3 is 12 amino acids. CDR3 in DNA: TGTGCCAGCAGTGGTCGGAACACTGAAGCTTTCTTT. It translates to CASSGRNTEAFF.

The chain combines TRBV6-1 with TRBJ1-5; D perhaps matches TRBD1 (5 bases). The CDR3 is made up of 19 amino acids. With 3 bases removed from V and 3 bases from J, the gap between germline ends came to 24 bases. Germline CDR1 reads MNHNS; CDR2 reads SASEGT. The CDR3 nucleotides are TGTGCCAGCAGTGAGGGGGGGAAGCAGACCCTCGACCTCAATCAGCCCCAGCATTTT. Amino acids: CASSEGGKQTLDLNQPQHF.

The rearrangement joins TRBV18 to TRBJ2-3, with 9 bases identical to TRBD2. The length of the CDR3 is 14 residues. V trimming: 2 bases; J trimming: 4 bases; junction bases outside the gene matches: 1. In germline, CDR1 is KGHSH, CDR2 LQKENI. The DNA for the CDR3 is TGTGCCAGCTCACCAGGGACTAGCTCAGATACGCAGTATTTT. As protein: CASSPGTSSDTQYF.

The V and J genes are TRBV6-1 and TRBJ1-6; 8 bases align to TRBD1. V trimming: 7 bases; J trimming: 7 bases; junction bases outside the gene matches: 9. The CDR3 is 15 amino acids. The germline V gene encodes CDR1 MNHNS and CDR2 SASEGT. Written as DNA, the CDR3 is TGTGCCAGCACCTCGGCCCACAGGGGGAATTCACCCCTCCACTTT. It codes for CASTSAHRGNSPLHF.

The rearrangement joins TRBV9 to TRBJ1-2, with D possibly matching TRBD1 (6 bases). CDR3 length: 15 amino acids. V lost 0 bases and J lost 1, with 10 bases in between. The germline V gene encodes CDR1 SGDLS and CDR2 YYNGEE. CDR3 region: CASSVATGSNYGYTF. CDR3 DNA sequence: TGTGCCAGCAGCGTAGCTACAGGGAGTAACTATGGCTACACCTTC.

The chain carries TRBV5-1 and TRBJ1-3, with D unresolved. CDR1 and CDR2 (germline): SGHRS, YFSETQ. Trimming took 1 base from V and 4 from J, leaving 3 bases between them. The CDR3 is made up of 12 amino acids. The CDR3 nucleotides read TGCGCCAGCAGCTTGCCAGGAAACACCATATATTTT. Translated: CASSLPGNTIYF.

The chain combines TRBV27 with TRBJ1-1; D might be TRBD1 (6 bases). This CDR3 comprises 17 residues. Germline CDR1 and CDR2: MNHEY and SMNVEV (reference sequence). Deletions cut 5 bases from V and 1 base from J, with 20 bases between. CDR3 in amino acids: CASSLISAGVRNTEAFF. The CDR3 DNA reads as TGTGCCAGCAGTCTAATTTCTGCAGGGGTGAGGAACACTGAAGCTTTCTTT.

The gene calls are TRBV5-1 and TRBJ1-2; 8 bases agree with TRBD1. The CDR3 runs 14 residues. V gave up 3 bases and J gave up 1 base; unmatched junction bases: 2. The V gene's germline CDR1 is SGHRS and CDR2 YFSETQ. The CDR3 DNA follows: TGCGCCAGCAGCTCGGACAGGGTTAACTATGGCTACACCTTC. Protein product: CASSSDRVNYGYTF.

The rearrangement joins TRBV18 to TRBJ1-1; perhaps TRBD1 as D (5 bases). Germline V CDR1 and CDR2: KGHSH, LQKENI. This CDR3 has 17 residues. V lost 2 bases to trimming and J lost 0 bases, with 16 bases between them. CDR3 sequence reads: CASSPLDTQAVNTEAFF. The DNA for the CDR3 is TGTGCCAGCTCACCATTGGACACCCAAGCAGTGAACACTGAAGCTTTCTTT.